Presented here are 25 T cell receptor beta chains from one specimen sequenced in a study of identical twins. Each CDR3 protein is one row after TCRdb ran MiXCR on the 5' RACE reads. The sample has a few hundred thousand distinct CDR3 sequences, approximately 9.6% seen once. These same records also appear under a second study, on yellow fever vaccine responses in identical twins.

Sample: PBMCs. The receptor set was obtained from a woman aged 18-29 years in good health.

This clonotype has a handful of counts. This chain joins TRBV2 and TRBJ1-1; unclear D gene. CDR3 size: 11 residues. Germline V gives CDR1 SNHLY, CDR2 FYNNEI. The V and J ends lost 2 bases and 8 bases respectively, with 6 bases between them. CDR3 sequence reads: CASSEFGEAFF. In nucleotides, the CDR3 is TGTGCCAGCAGTGAATTTGGGGAAGCTTTCTTT.

V is TRBV7-9 and J is TRBJ2-3, with TRBD1 as a possible D gene (5 bases). Trimming removed 4 bases at V and 6 bases at J, with 8 bases between. The CDR3 has 12 residues. Germline V gene data show CDR1 as SEHNR and CDR2 as FQNEAQ (reference sequence). The CDR3 here is CASSSYRDTQYF. For the CDR3, the DNA is TGTGCCAGCAGCTCATACAGGGATACGCAGTATTTT.

This clonotype turned up a few times. V is TRBV7-2 and J is TRBJ1-1; 9 positions agree with TRBD1. This CDR3 is built from 12 residues. Trimming took 5 bases from V and 7 from J; bases not matched to a gene: 2. Germline-derived CDR1 and CDR2 are SGHTA and FQGNSA. The DNA of the CDR3 is TGTGCCAGCAGCATGACAGGGGGTGAAGCTTTCTTT. It is translated as CASSMTGGEAFF.

The J gene is TRBJ2-3, the V gene TRBV4-2; TRBD2 agrees at 8 bases. V lost 4 bases, J lost 2 bases, and 5 bases stayed unmatched. CDR1 and CDR2 from the germline V gene are LGHNA and YNFKEQ. The CDR3 totals 15 residues. The CDR3 spells CASSRERGSTDTQYF. The CDR3 DNA reads as TGTGCCAGCAGCCGAGAGCGGGGGTCCACAGATACGCAGTATTTT.

This clonotype appeared many times. The chain employs TRBV4-3 and TRBJ2-3; maybe TRBD2 (6 bases). Germline values: CDR1 LGHNA, CDR2 YSLEER. This CDR3 contains 14 residues. The germline V and J ends were trimmed by 4 bases and 5 bases, with 13 bases remaining between them. This CDR3 reads CASSRDSRLDTQYF. In DNA form, the CDR3 reads TGCGCCAGCAGCCGGGACTCCCGCTTAGATACGCAGTATTTT.

Many counts were recorded for this clonotype. The chain employs TRBV7-8 and TRBJ2-7; 7 bases map to TRBD1. The length of the CDR3 is 15 residues. Germline CDR1 and CDR2: SGHVS and FQNEAQ. The ends lost 5 bases at V and 2 bases at J; junction bases unmatched: 9. CDR3 sequence: CASSTEGQRTYEQYF. CDR3 in DNA: TGTGCCAGCAGCACCGAGGGACAGCGCACCTACGAGCAGTACTTC.

This clonotype has a handful of counts. The chain carries TRBV7-8 and TRBJ2-3; TRBD2 agrees at 14 bases. Trimming cost V 4 bases and J 8 bases; bases outside gene matches: 11. Germline CDR1 is SGHVS and CDR2 is FQNEAQ. The length of the CDR3 is 17 residues. The CDR3 sequence is CASSSYKGLAGELTQYF. The CDR3 region has the DNA TGTGCCAGCAGCTCATATAAGGGACTAGCGGGGGAGCTTACGCAGTATTTT. The entire variable domain, with the rest obtained from reference TRBV7-8 and TRBJ2-3, is as follows: GAGVSQSPRYKVAKRGQDVALRCDPISGHVSLFWYQQALGQGPEFLTYFQNEAQLDKSGLPSDRFFAERPEGSVSTLKIQRTQQEDSAVYLCASSSYKGLAGELTQYFGPGTRLTVL.

There are many counts of this clonotype. J is TRBJ1-1 and V is TRBV6-6, with D unclear. V was cut by 6 bases and J by 1 base, with 9 bases left in between. CDR3 length equals 13 residues. CDR1 is MNHNY, CDR2 SVGAGI, per germline (reference sequence). The CDR3: CASRGRTNTEAFF. The CDR3 region has the DNA TGTGCCAGCAGAGGACGGACGAACACTGAAGCTTTCTTT.

A word on this clonotype: A much larger clone is a single base away; this may be a read error. This rearrangement joins TRBV12-3 or TRBV12-4 to TRBJ1-6; maybe TRBD1 (5 bases). CDR3 length equals 15 residues. V was shortened by 6 bases and J by 7 bases, with 16 bases between the two germline ends. As DNA, the CDR3 is TGTGCCAGCAGACCTCGGGACCGGGCGAATTCACCCCTCCACTTT. It encodes CASRPRDRANSPLHF.

This clonotype occurred a few times. This chain uses TRBV20-1 with TRBJ2-7; TRBD2 is a possible D gene (6 bases). The CDR3 length is 12 residues. V was shortened by 3 bases and J by 2 bases, with 8 bases between the two germline ends. The V gene's germline CDR1 is DFQATT and CDR2 SNEGSKA (reference sequence). The CDR3 reads CSASGEAYEQYF. CDR3 coding DNA: TGCAGTGCTAGTGGGGAGGCCTACGAGCAGTACTTC.

The V and J genes are TRBV2 and TRBJ2-7; perhaps TRBD2 as D (6 bases). Germline CDR1 is SNHLY and CDR2 is FYNNEI. CDR3 length equals 15 residues. V was clipped by 0 bases and J by 2 bases, with 11 bases between them. CDR3 region: CASSEAPGEAYEQYF. The CDR3, as DNA: TGTGCCAGCAGTGAAGCGCCGGGGGAGGCCTACGAGCAGTACTTC.

This clonotype was seen only a few times. Here the CDR3 reads CASSQASGGDYNEQFF. The DNA for the CDR3 is TGCGCCAGCAGCCAGGCCTCAGGGGGGGACTACAATGAGCAGTTCTTC. The chain recombines TRBV4-1 with TRBJ2-1; D could derive from TRBD1 or TRBD2 (7 bases each). Germline V CDR1 and CDR2: MGHRA, YSYEKL. The CDR3 length is 16 residues. V was pared by 3 bases and J by 3 bases, with 15 bases between.

This sequence joins TRBV5-1 and TRBJ2-7, with 8 bases matching TRBD1. From germline, CDR1 is SGHRS and CDR2 YFSETQ. This CDR3 has 14 amino acids. V was clipped by 7 bases and J by 6 bases; unmatched bases: 12. This CDR3 is CASGATGTGSEQYF. DNA for the CDR3: TGCGCCAGCGGGGCAACCGGGACAGGATCCGAGCAGTACTTC.

This clonotype occurred a few times. This chain joins TRBV27 and TRBJ2-3; no firm D call. Germline V CDR1 and CDR2: MNHEY, SMNVEV (reference sequence). The CDR3 is 12 residues long. V was shortened by 6 bases and J by 6 bases, with 10 bases between the two germline ends. As DNA, the CDR3 is TGTGCCAGCAGAAGAGGTTACGATACGCAGTATTTT. Translation gives CASRRGYDTQYF.

This clonotype was detected ten times or more. The chain employs TRBV7-2 and TRBJ2-1; D remains unclear. V shed 3 bases and J shed 7 bases, with 7 bases lying between them. The CDR3 spans 12 residues. From germline, CDR1 is SGHTA and CDR2 FQGNSA. The CDR3 is CASSFVWNEQFF. The CDR3 coding sequence is TGTGCCAGCAGCTTCGTCTGGAATGAGCAGTTCTTC.

Turning to this clonotype: One junction end does not reproduce the germline sequence, and a read error may be involved. This chain links TRBV24-1 with TRBJ2-1; 8 positions agree with TRBD2. CDR1 is KGHDR and CDR2 is SFDVKD in the germline V gene. CDR3 length equals 17 residues. The CDR3 region is CATCDPGGAGGRREQFF. CDR3 in DNA: TGTGCCACCTGTGATCCCGGGGGCGCGGGAGGACGCCGCGAGCAGTTCTTC.

This clonotype was observed at least ten times. The rearrangement uses TRBV9 and TRBJ2-1; perhaps TRBD1 as D (6 bases). The V gene lost 4 bases and the J gene lost 6 bases, with 11 bases spanning the gap. Looked up from germline, CDR1 is SGDLS and CDR2 is YYNGEE. The CDR3 length is 13 residues. The CDR3 is CASSPRDTNEQFF. CDR3 bases: TGTGCCAGCAGCCCGAGGGACACCAATGAGCAGTTCTTC.

The J gene is TRBJ2-4, the V gene TRBV7-8; the D is unclear. From germline, CDR1 is SGHVS and CDR2 FQNEAQ. The CDR3 consists of 13 residues. V lost 1 base and J lost 2, with 3 bases in between. This CDR3 is CASSLDTKNIQYF. The CDR3 coding sequence is TGTGCCAGCAGCTTAGACACCAAAAACATTCAGTACTTC.

This clonotype was counted only a few times. The rearrangement joins TRBV10-1 to TRBJ2-3, with D possibly being TRBD2 (5 bases). The CDR3 has 12 amino acids. Germline CDR1 WNHNN, CDR2 SYGVQD (reference sequence). Deletions cut 4 bases from V and 7 bases from J, with 9 bases between. This chain's CDR3 is CASSASGNTQYF. Here the CDR3 DNA reads TGCGCCAGCAGTGCCTCGGGGAATACGCAGTATTTT.

Ten or more counts support this clonotype. The chain uses TRBV29-1 and TRBJ2-2; D remains unclear. In germline, CDR1 is SQVTM, CDR2 ANQGSEA. The CDR3 totals 15 residues. Trimming pared 7 bases from V and 4 bases from J, leaving 19 bases between. The CDR3 DNA reads TGCAGCGCCCCCCTCCCCCCGCCGGGCACCGGGGAGCTGTTTTTT. Translation gives CSAPLPPPGTGELFF.

This clonotype was observed many times. V is TRBV29-1 and J is TRBJ2-7; 9 bases align to TRBD1. Germline trimming cut 1 base from V and 7 bases from J; bases unmatched to any gene: 11. CDR3 length equals 15 residues. Per germline, CDR1 SQVTM and CDR2 ANQGSEA. The CDR3 loop is CSVEGPGTGFREQYF. The CDR3 nucleotides read TGCAGCGTTGAAGGTCCCGGGACAGGGTTTCGGGAGCAGTACTTC.

This clonotype was counted ten times or more. CDR3 amino acids: CASSSTGLDEKLFF. Here the CDR3 DNA reads TGTGCCAGCAGCTCGACAGGGCTTGATGAAAAACTGTTTTTT. The V and J genes are TRBV6-1 and TRBJ1-4, with 7 bases fitting TRBD1. This CDR3 region has 14 residues. Per the germline V gene, CDR1 is MNHNS and CDR2 is SASEGT. The trim removed 6 bases at V and 6 bases at J, leaving 7 bases unmatched.

The table lists this clonotype with many counts. CDR3 loop: CASSLPLEMTSLAEQFF. Here the CDR3 DNA reads TGCGCCAGCAGCTTGCCCCTCGAAATGACTAGCTTGGCTGAGCAGTTCTTC. The chain uses TRBV5-1 and TRBJ2-1, with 7 bases fitting TRBD2. Unmatched junction bases numbered 16, after V lost 1 base and J lost 9 bases. From germline, CDR1 is SGHRS and CDR2 YFSETQ. The CDR3 consists of 17 residues.

This clonotype was counted many times. The chain combines TRBV25-1 with TRBJ1-2; no reliable D call. The V end was cut by 5 bases, the J end by 5 bases, with 18 bases between. CDR1 and CDR2 (germline): MGHDK, SYGVNS. CDR3 length: 15 amino acids. As DNA, the CDR3 is TGTGCCAGCAGTCCCGACCCCTTCACTTGGTATGGCTACACCTTC. Its translation is CASSPDPFTWYGYTF.

This clonotype appeared a few times. This sequence joins TRBV27 and TRBJ2-2; 7 bases map to TRBD2. The CDR3 consists of 17 residues. Looked up from germline, CDR1 is MNHEY and CDR2 is SMNVEV (reference sequence). Trimming cost V 5 bases and J 5 bases; bases outside gene matches: 14. This chain's CDR3 is CASSPDTSVLDTGELFF. DNA for the CDR3: TGTGCCAGCAGTCCCGACACTAGCGTTTTAGATACCGGGGAGCTGTTTTTT.